Following are 22 T cell receptor beta chains from one sample sequenced in a study of T cell responses to AZD1222 COVID-19 vaccine. The assay was immunoSEQ multiplex PCR, and TCRdb's table has in-frame clones only and misses some. The data show 100,000 or so clones, approximately 90% seen once. This specimen was peripheral blood, taken on day 0 of AZD1222 vaccination. These receptors were taken from an adult in good health.

The chain joins TRBV5-3 to TRBJ2-7; D uncertain. TRBV5-3 is an ORF for which the function is uncertain. CDR3 length: 13 amino acids. Trimming removed 1 base at V and 6 bases at J, with 11 bases between. CDR3 nucleotides: TGTGCCAGAAGCTTGTATTCAGCCTCCGAGCAGTACGTC. The encoded protein is CARSLYSASEQYV.

This clone came up a few times. The chain joins TRBV19 to TRBJ2-7; D not resolved. The germline V and J ends were trimmed by 0 bases and 4 bases, with 7 bases remaining between them. This CDR3 spans 13 amino acids. Germline CDR1 is LNHDA and CDR2 is SQIVND (reference sequence). The CDR3 loop reads CASSIDAGYEQYV. The CDR3 DNA is TGTGCCAGTAGTATAGATGCAGGTTACGAGCAGTACGTC.

The rearrangement joins TRBV24-1 to TRBJ2-2; 9 nucleotides line up with TRBD1. Germline loops: CDR1 KGHDR, CDR2 SFDVKD. J lost 1 base, V lost 4 bases, and 9 bases had no gene match. The length of the CDR3 is 18 residues. The CDR3 bases are TGTGCCACCAGTGACAGGGCCCCGGGACAGGGGAACACCGGGGAGCTGTTTTTT. Translation gives CATSDRAPGQGNTGELFF.

About this clone itself: Other nucleotide sequences in the sample specify the same CDR3. This CDR3 reads CASSLGLYGYTF. The CDR3 DNA reads as TGTGCCAGCAGCTTGGGTTTATATGGCTACACCTTC. V is TRBV5-5 and J is TRBJ1-2; D gene ambiguous. Trimming took off 0 bases at V and 5 bases at J, with 5 bases between the two ends. The CDR3 totals 12 residues. In germline, CDR1 is SGHKS, CDR2 YYEKEE (reference sequence).

For the CDR3, the DNA is TGTGCCAGCAGTCAAACTAGCGGGAGGGGGTCCGGGGAGCTGTTTTTT. Amino acids: CASSQTSGRGSGELFF. The chain has TRBV11-3 and TRBJ2-2, with 13 bases that match TRBD2. The CDR3 runs 16 residues. V was pared by 6 bases and J by 6 bases, with 7 bases of the junction left unmatched. Germline V gives CDR1 SGHNT, CDR2 YENEEA.

The rearrangement links TRBV5-4 to TRBJ1-1; 8 bases are shared with TRBD1. The trim removed 4 bases at V and 11 bases at J, leaving 4 bases unmatched. The CDR3 is 11 residues long. Germline V gene lookup returns CDR1 SGHNT and CDR2 YYREEE (reference sequence). The CDR3 here is CASSVDRVAFF. CDR3 bases: TGTGCCAGCAGCGTGGACAGGGTGGCTTTCTTT.

The CDR3 protein is CASSEDGNQPQHF. The DNA for the CDR3 is TGTGCCAGCAGTGAGGACGGCAATCAGCCCCAGCATTTT. This sequence joins TRBV2 and TRBJ1-5; D ambiguous. The CDR3 is 13 amino acids. Trimming pared 3 bases from V and 2 bases from J, leaving 5 bases between. Germline lookup yields CDR1 SNHLY and CDR2 FYNNEI.

For the CDR3, the DNA is TGTGCCAGCAGCTCGACCCAAACAGGGGGCAGGGAGACCCAGTACTTC. It specifies CASSSTQTGGRETQYF. The chain has TRBV7-8 and TRBJ2-5; TRBD1 agrees at 9 bases. This CDR3 has 16 residues. V was pared by 4 bases and J by 5 bases, with 11 bases of the junction left unmatched. CDR1 SGHVS and CDR2 FQNEAQ come from the germline V gene.

This clone was observed once. DNA of the CDR3: TGCAGCGCGGGGGGCGATACGCAGTATTTT. Its translation: CSAGGDTQYF. This chain joins TRBV29-1 and TRBJ2-3, with D perhaps matching TRBD2 (7 bases). Germline CDR1 and CDR2: SQVTM and ANQGSEA. This CDR3 has 10 amino acids. Trimming pared 7 bases from V and 6 bases from J, leaving 8 bases between.

This chain joins TRBV2 and TRBJ2-3; D call uncertain. Deletions cut 1 base from V and 6 bases from J, with 11 bases between. The CDR3 is 14 amino acids. Germline V gene data show CDR1 as SNHLY and CDR2 as FYNNEI. CDR3 protein: CASSEGTPKDTQYF. The CDR3 DNA reads as TGTGCCAGCAGTGAAGGGACCCCTAAGGATACGCAGTATTTT.

The chain employs TRBV5-5 and TRBJ1-1, with 8 bases lining up with TRBD1. The germline V gene has CDR1 SGHKS and CDR2 YYEKEE (reference sequence). The CDR3 is 14 residues long. Trimming took 4 bases from V and 0 from J; bases not matched to a gene: 2. The CDR3 region is CASSRQGLNTEAFF. CDR3 bases: TGTGCCAGCAGCAGACAGGGGTTGAACACTGAAGCTTTCTTT.

Here the CDR3 reads CASSYSGTANTGELFF. The CDR3 region has the DNA TGTGCCAGCAGTTACTCTGGGACAGCGAACACCGGGGAGCTGTTTTTT. The J gene is TRBJ2-2, the V gene TRBV6-5, with 7 bases aligning to TRBD1. CDR3 length: 16 residues. The J segment lost 0 bases and the V segment lost 0 bases, leaving 1 base of the junction unmatched. The germline CDR1 and CDR2 sequences are MNHEY and SVGAGI.

The chain uses TRBV12-5 and TRBJ2-5; 7 nucleotides match TRBD1. This CDR3 contains 16 residues. Germline V gene sequence: CDR1 LGHNT, CDR2 FRNRAP. With V trimmed by 5 bases and J by 10 bases, 19 bases remained unmatched. CDR3 in amino acids: CASGLQKQGPDRGQYF. As DNA, the CDR3 is TGTGCTAGTGGTCTACAGAAACAGGGGCCCGATCGGGGCCAGTACTTC.

The V gene is TRBV19, the J gene TRBJ2-7; D possibly matches TRBD1 or TRBD2 (6 bases each). Trimming left V 10 bases short and J 2 bases short, with 21 bases between. Germline loops: CDR1 LNHDA, CDR2 SQIVND (reference sequence). The CDR3 runs to 15 residues. CDR3 in amino acids: CATGGGPPYPYEQYF. The CDR3 DNA follows: TGTGCCACCGGAGGGGGGCCCCCGTACCCCTACGAGCAGTACTTC.

CDR3 sequence: CASSLEAQGATEAFF. In nucleotides, the CDR3 is TGTGCCAGCAGCTTAGAAGCACAGGGGGCCACTGAAGCTTTCTTT. The chain couples TRBV11-2 to TRBJ1-1, with TRBD1 matching over 9 bases. The germline V gene has CDR1 SGHAT and CDR2 FQNNGV. CDR3 length: 15 residues. J was trimmed by 4 bases and V by 0 bases; bases with no gene match: 3.

V usage is TRBV7-6 and J usage is TRBJ1-1; possibly TRBD1 for D (6 bases). This CDR3 region has 12 residues. Trimming shortened V by 1 base and J by 8 bases, and 8 bases separated the two germline ends. Germline loops: CDR1 SGHVS, CDR2 FNYEAQ. In DNA, the CDR3 is TGTGCCAGCAGCTTAGGCGGGGGCGAAGCTTTCTTT. Amino acids: CASSLGGGEAFF.

The V gene is TRBV13, the J gene TRBJ2-5; 8 nucleotides align to TRBD1. From germline, CDR1 is PRHDT and CDR2 FYEKMQ (reference sequence). The CDR3 runs 13 residues. V lost 5 bases and J lost 7; bases outside the gene matches: 6. CDR3 DNA: TGTGCCAGCAGCAATGACAGGGGAGGGACCCAGTACTTC. The encoded protein is CASSNDRGGTQYF.

The chain uses TRBV9 and TRBJ1-6; 8 positions match TRBD1. Trimming cost V 0 bases and J 10 bases; bases outside gene matches: 6. CDR3 length: 15 residues. The germline CDR1 and CDR2 sequences are SGDLS and YYNGEE. CDR3 sequence (DNA): TGTGCCAGCAGCGTAGCTCACAGGGGGGAATCACCCCTCCACTTT. It specifies CASSVAHRGESPLHF.

The chain links TRBV29-1 to TRBJ2-1, with a possible D match to TRBD1 (5 bases). V lost 6 bases, J lost 3 bases, and 9 bases lay in between. The germline CDR1 and CDR2 sequences are SQVTM and ANQGSEA. The CDR3 runs 12 residues. CDR3 in DNA: TGCAGCGTCCTGACAGTCTACAATGAGCAGTTCTTC. As protein: CSVLTVYNEQFF.

The chain joins TRBV7-9 to TRBJ1-1; 9 positions match TRBD1. Germline trimming cut 5 bases from V and 11 bases from J; bases unmatched to any gene: 6. Germline CDR1 SEHNR, CDR2 FQNEAQ (reference sequence). The CDR3 runs 12 residues. The CDR3 loop reads CASSKDGTGAFF. DNA for the CDR3: TGTGCCAGCAGCAAAGACGGGACAGGGGCTTTCTTT. Filled out from reference TRBV7-9 and TRBJ1-1, the complete variable domain reads DTGVSQNPRHKITKRGQNVTFRCDPISEHNRLYWYRQTLGQGPEFLTYFQNEAQLEKSRLLSDRFSAERPKGSFSTLEIQRTEQGDSAMYLCASSKDGTGAFFGQGTRLTVV.

The chain employs TRBV6-6 and TRBJ2-5, with 7 bases matching TRBD2. The germline gives CDR1 MNHNY, CDR2 SVGAGI (reference sequence). V shed 6 bases, J shed 2 bases, and the junction held 6 bases outside the gene matches. The CDR3 is made up of 14 amino acids. The chain's CDR3 is CASSYRGEQETQYF. CDR3 sequence (DNA): TGTGCCAGCAGCTATCGGGGGGAGCAAGAGACCCAGTACTTC.

V and J are TRBV6-2 or TRBV6-3 and TRBJ1-1, with no clear D. The CDR3 is 15 residues long. V shed 2 bases and J shed 0 bases, with 10 bases lying between them. CDR1 is MNHEY and CDR2 is SVGEGT in the germline V gene. Here the CDR3 DNA reads TGTGCCAGCAGTTACCGTGCGGAGATGAACACTGAAGCTTTCTTT. Amino acids: CASSYRAEMNTEAFF.